Shown below are 30 T cell receptor beta chains from a single sample sequenced in a study of blood T cell repertoires in COVID-19. Libraries were prepared by immunoSEQ multiplex PCR; TCRdb keeps only in-frame clonotypes and omits some of them. The sample carries around 240,000 clones, about 85% recorded once. Sequenced: peripheral blood. The source of these receptors is a man between 35 and 55 years old with acute or convalescent COVID-19.

This clone was recorded once. The rearrangement joins TRBV7-8 to TRBJ1-1, with D maybe TRBD1 (5 bases). V lost 5 bases to trimming and J lost 12 bases, with 16 bases between them. The length of the CDR3 is 12 residues. Germline lookup yields CDR1 SGHVS and CDR2 FQNEAQ. Written as DNA, the CDR3 is TGTGCCAGCAGCCAGGAGGTGGGGGGAACTTTCTTT. Translation: CASSQEVGGTFF.

This clone was detected ten times or more. The chain carries TRBV9 and TRBJ2-2, with D unclear. Deletions cut 5 bases from V and 5 bases from J, with 13 bases between. Per the germline V gene, CDR1 is SGDLS and CDR2 is YYNGEE. The CDR3 runs to 14 residues. CDR3 in DNA: TGTGCCAGCAGTCCCAATACAGAGACCGGGGAGCTGTTTTTT. As protein: CASSPNTETGELFF.

The chain is built from TRBV18 and TRBJ2-3; TRBD2 aligns across 10 bases. The CDR3 sequence is 15 residues long. Germline V lookup: CDR1 KGHSH, CDR2 LQKENI. V dropped 3 bases and J dropped 4; count of bases not matched to a gene: 4. This CDR3 is CASSPSGGAADTQYF. For the CDR3, the DNA is TGTGCCAGCTCACCCAGCGGGGGGGCGGCAGATACGCAGTATTTT.

In this sample, this clone turned up once. The chain employs TRBV7-8 and TRBJ1-6; 7 positions agree with TRBD1. The CDR3 runs to 14 residues. With V trimmed by 5 bases and J by 10 bases, 8 bases remained unmatched. Germline V gene lookup returns CDR1 SGHVS and CDR2 FQNEAQ. This CDR3 is CASSRTGERSPLHF. CDR3 nucleotide sequence: TGTGCCAGCAGCCGCACAGGGGAGAGATCACCCCTCCACTTT.

The rearrangement links TRBV7-9 to TRBJ2-2; D not resolved. V lost 1 base, J lost 1 base, and 4 bases lay in between. In germline, CDR1 is SEHNR, CDR2 FQNEAQ (reference sequence). The CDR3 sequence is 14 residues long. The CDR3 region has the DNA TGTGCCAGCAGCTTAGGACAGAACACCGGGGAGCTGTTTTTT. Translation: CASSLGQNTGELFF.

This chain links TRBV27 with TRBJ1-4, with 8 positions matching TRBD1. Losses at the gene ends were 6 bases for V and 5 bases for J; bases not matched to a gene: 8. Germline V gene sequence: CDR1 MNHEY, CDR2 SMNVEV (reference sequence). The CDR3 contains 15 residues. CDR3 region: CASSLAWDRNEKLFF. For the CDR3, the DNA is TGTGCCAGCAGCCTCGCGTGGGACAGGAATGAAAAACTGTTTTTT. Drawing the rest from reference TRBV27 and TRBJ1-4, the complete variable domain is EAQVTQNPRYLITVTGKKLTVTCSQNMNHEYMSWYRQDPGLGLRQIYYSMNVEVTDKGDVPEGYKVSRKEKRNFPLILESPSPNQTSLYFCASSLAWDRNEKLFFGSGTQLSVL.

The chain has TRBV11-2 and TRBJ2-3; 10 nucleotides agree with TRBD1. The junction had 9 bases not matched to a gene; V was cut back by 6 bases and J by 3 bases. The CDR3 runs 16 residues. CDR1 and CDR2 (germline): SGHAT, FQNNGV. The DNA for the CDR3 is TGTGCCAGCAGTTTGATGAGGGGACAGGGGACAGATACGCAGTATTTT. Its protein product is CASSLMRGQGTDTQYF.

V and J are TRBV5-1 and TRBJ2-2, with TRBD1 as a possible D gene (5 bases). The CDR3 runs 14 residues. V lost 5 bases and J 6 bases, leaving 14 bases between the germline ends. Germline V gene sequence: CDR1 SGHRS, CDR2 YFSETQ. For the CDR3, the DNA is TGCGCCAGCAGACAGGCTGCTGAGGCCGGGGAGCTGTTTTTT. This gives the protein CASRQAAEAGELFF. The variable domain in full, completed from reference TRBV5-1 and TRBJ2-2, reads KAGVTQTPRYLIKTRGQQVTLSCSPISGHRSVSWYQQTPGQGLQFLFEYFSETQRNKGNFPGRFSGRQFSNSRSEMNVSTLELGDSALYLCASRQAAEAGELFFGEGSRLTVL.

V and J are TRBV28 and TRBJ2-7; TRBD1 is a possible D gene (6 bases). There are 15 residues in the CDR3. CDR1 MDHEN and CDR2 SYDVKM come from the germline V gene. V was shortened by 3 bases and J by 2 bases, with 14 bases between the two germline ends. This CDR3 reads CASSFGWGRAYEQYF. CDR3 coding DNA: TGTGCCAGCAGTTTCGGGTGGGGGCGAGCCTACGAGCAGTACTTC.

The chain has TRBV2 and TRBJ2-2, with 8 positions matching TRBD2. V gave up 2 bases and J gave up 5 bases; unmatched junction bases: 4. CDR3 length: 15 residues. Germline V gene lookup returns CDR1 SNHLY and CDR2 FYNNEI. The CDR3 is CASSELAGITGELFF. DNA for the CDR3: TGTGCCAGCAGTGAACTAGCGGGTATAACCGGGGAGCTGTTTTTT.

This clone was recorded only once. The chain carries TRBV12-3 or TRBV12-4 and TRBJ2-5, with 7 bases that match TRBD1. This CDR3 is 13 amino acids long. V shed 6 bases, J shed 2 bases, and the junction held 3 bases outside the gene matches. This CDR3 reads CASRPGQQETQYF. The CDR3, as DNA: TGTGCCAGCAGACCGGGACAGCAAGAGACCCAGTACTTC.

The chain carries TRBV6-5 and TRBJ2-7, with TRBD1 matching over 7 bases. Germline loops: CDR1 MNHEY, CDR2 SVGAGI. Trimming took 6 bases from V and 3 from J; bases not matched to a gene: 11. The CDR3 is made up of 15 amino acids. The CDR3: CASSVQQGMGYEQYF. The CDR3 region has the DNA TGTGCCAGCAGCGTACAACAGGGGATGGGCTACGAGCAGTACTTC.

The chain combines TRBV24-1 with TRBJ2-3; the D gene is possibly TRBD1 (6 bases). The CDR3 extends over 15 amino acids. Germline-derived CDR1 and CDR2 are KGHDR and SFDVKD. V was trimmed by 0 bases and J by 6 bases, leaving 12 bases between them. In DNA form, the CDR3 reads TGTGCCACCAGTGATTTGGGGACACCCGAGGATACGCAGTATTTT. This sequence encodes CATSDLGTPEDTQYF.

The V gene is TRBV11-2, the J gene TRBJ1-1; no definite D call. This CDR3 region has 14 residues. The V gene lost 1 base and the J gene lost 5 bases, with 11 bases spanning the gap. Germline values: CDR1 SGHAT, CDR2 FQNNGV. For the CDR3, the DNA is TGTGCCAGCAGCTTAGGGGGAGGGTGGACTGAAGCTTTCTTT. Encoded protein: CASSLGGGWTEAFF.

The CDR3 spells CASSVSGIHYNEQFF. CDR3 coding DNA: TGTGCCAGCAGCGTATCTGGCATCCATTACAATGAGCAGTTCTTC. The rearrangement joins TRBV9 to TRBJ2-1; D is ambiguous. This CDR3 contains 15 residues. The germline gives CDR1 SGDLS, CDR2 YYNGEE. The V gene lost 1 base and the J gene lost 4 bases, with 12 bases spanning the gap.

This chain joins TRBV7-9 and TRBJ1-3; 7 nucleotides agree with TRBD1. In germline, CDR1 is SEHNR, CDR2 FQNEAQ (reference sequence). CDR3 length equals 16 residues. Trimming removed 5 bases from V and 0 bases from J; junction bases left unmatched: 7. CDR3 region: CASSLTGPISGNTIYF. DNA of the CDR3: TGTGCCAGCAGCCTGACAGGGCCAATCTCTGGAAACACCATATATTTT.

The V and J genes are TRBV28 and TRBJ1-2; TRBD1 aligns across 7 bases. The CDR3 has 16 residues. Germline CDR1 reads MDHEN; CDR2 reads SYDVKM. V dropped 6 bases and J dropped 8; count of bases not matched to a gene: 18. Here the CDR3 DNA reads TGTGCCAGCAGCTCTACAGGGGCCGAGCCTAACCCGGGCTACACCTTC. This translates into CASSSTGAEPNPGYTF.

The J gene is TRBJ1-3, the V gene TRBV5-6; the D gene is possibly TRBD1 (5 bases). V shed 2 bases and J shed 4 bases, with 16 bases lying between them. Germline V CDR1 and CDR2: SGHDT, YYEEEE. The CDR3 length is 16 residues. The CDR3 DNA is TGTGCCAGCAGCTTTAGACAGATCCAAGGCGGAAACACCATATATTTT. Translated: CASSFRQIQGGNTIYF.

V and J are TRBV9 and TRBJ1-2; no clear D gene. Germline V gene data show CDR1 as SGDLS and CDR2 as YYNGEE. This CDR3 comprises 12 residues. The V end lost 2 bases, the J end lost 5 bases, and 7 bases lay between the germline ends. CDR3 in amino acids: CASSVPEYGYTF. The CDR3 nucleotides are TGTGCCAGCAGCGTCCCAGAATATGGCTACACCTTC. Looking up the rest from reference TRBV9 and TRBJ1-2 gives the full variable domain: DSGVTQTPKHLITATGQRVTLRCSPRSGDLSVYWYQQSLDQGLQFLIQYYNGEERAKGNILERFSAQQFPDLHSELNLSSLELGDSALYFCASSVPEYGYTFGSGTRLTVV.

The rearrangement links TRBV24-1 to TRBJ2-3; TRBD2 aligns across 9 bases. Germline V CDR1 and CDR2: KGHDR, SFDVKD. V was pared by 3 bases and J by 5 bases, with 5 bases of the junction left unmatched. The CDR3 runs 15 residues. CDR3: CATSDGSSGRDTQYF. The CDR3 DNA sequence: TGTGCCACCAGTGATGGGAGTAGCGGGAGAGATACGCAGTATTTT.

J is TRBJ2-1 and V is TRBV9; D gene uncertain. The CDR3 is 14 amino acids. The V and J ends lost 3 bases and 1 base respectively, with 8 bases between them. CDR1 SGDLS and CDR2 YYNGEE come from the germline V gene. DNA of the CDR3: TGTGCCAGCAGCGGGGCCCAATCCTACAATGAGCAGTTCTTC. This codes for CASSGAQSYNEQFF.

This chain uses TRBV2 with TRBJ2-3; perhaps TRBD1 as D (6 bases). V was pared by 6 bases and J by 1 base, with 14 bases between. The CDR3 totals 15 residues. Germline loops: CDR1 SNHLY, CDR2 FYNNEI. CDR3 DNA sequence: TGTGCCAGCAGCGCACAGGGTGGGCGCACAGATACGCAGTATTTT. It encodes CASSAQGGRTDTQYF.

In this sample, this clone turned up a few times. The V call is TRBV28, the J call TRBJ1-2; tentatively, D is TRBD1 (6 bases). The ends were cut back, 5 bases at V and 0 bases at J, with 13 bases in the middle. CDR1 is MDHEN, CDR2 SYDVKM, per germline. The CDR3 length is 15 residues. In DNA form, the CDR3 reads TGTGCCAGCAGTCTTACAGGGCTTTCTAACTATGGCTACACCTTC. This translates into CASSLTGLSNYGYTF.

The chain employs TRBV25-1 and TRBJ2-5; D uncertain. With 6 bases removed from V and 9 bases from J, the gap between germline ends came to 11 bases. There are 11 residues in the CDR3. CDR1 MGHDK and CDR2 SYGVNS come from the germline V gene. CDR3 bases: TGTGCCAGCAGAGACGACCAGGCCCAGTACTTC. Its translation: CASRDDQAQYF.

The J gene is TRBJ2-3, the V gene TRBV4-2, with D tentatively TRBD2 (5 bases). Germline V gene sequence: CDR1 LGHNA, CDR2 YNFKEQ. The CDR3 runs to 15 residues. Trimming stripped 1 base from V and 0 bases from J, with 8 bases between. The CDR3 DNA sequence: TGTGCCAGCAGCCAAGCTAGCCCTAGCACAGATACGCAGTATTTT. It yields the protein CASSQASPSTDTQYF.

This clone was seen just once. The genes are TRBV5-1 and TRBJ2-7, with 9 positions matching TRBD1. V was pared by 0 bases and J by 5 bases, with 0 bases of the junction left unmatched. Germline V gene sequence: CDR1 SGHRS, CDR2 YFSETQ. The length of the CDR3 is 13 residues. CDR3 in DNA: TGCGCCAGCAGCTTGGGGGACAGGGACGAGCAGTACTTC. Its translation is CASSLGDRDEQYF.

The chain carries TRBV5-1 and TRBJ2-3; 7 positions match TRBD1. This CDR3 has 14 amino acids. Per germline, CDR1 SGHRS and CDR2 YFSETQ. V dropped 4 bases and J dropped 4; count of bases not matched to a gene: 6. CDR3: CASSPQGFADTQYF. In nucleotides, the CDR3 is TGCGCCAGCAGCCCACAGGGGTTCGCAGATACGCAGTATTTT.

The CDR3 sequence: CASSARTGVSQGEKLFF. In DNA form, the CDR3 reads TGTGCCAGCAGCGCCCGGACAGGGGTCTCGCAGGGCGAAAAACTGTTTTTT. This chain links TRBV5-6 with TRBJ1-4; 9 bases match TRBD1. The V gene's germline CDR1 is SGHDT and CDR2 YYEEEE. V lost 4 bases to trimming and J lost 8 bases; unmatched junction nucleotides: 15. The CDR3 has 17 amino acids. The variable domain in full, completed from reference TRBV5-6 and TRBJ1-4, reads DAGVTQSPTHLIKTRGQQVTLRCSPKSGHDTVSWYQQALGQGPQFIFQYYEEEERQRGNFPDRFSGHQFPNYSSELNVNALLLGDSALYLCASSARTGVSQGEKLFFGSGTQLSVL.

The gene calls are TRBV19 and TRBJ1-6; D perhaps matches TRBD1 (6 bases). The V gene lost 3 bases and the J gene lost 6 bases, with 12 bases spanning the gap. This CDR3 spans 15 amino acids. Germline V gene lookup returns CDR1 LNHDA and CDR2 SQIVND (reference sequence). CDR3 DNA: TGTGCCAGTAGTATTCTGGGGGCACTTAATTCACCCCTCCACTTT. Translated, it gives CASSILGALNSPLHF.

This clone was found once. The gene calls are TRBV5-6 and TRBJ1-4; 7 positions agree with TRBD1. Germline trimming cut 4 bases from V and 4 bases from J; bases unmatched to any gene: 7. CDR3 length: 15 amino acids. The germline CDR1 and CDR2 sequences are SGHDT and YYEEEE. Here the CDR3 DNA reads TGTGCCAGCAGCGCCGGGACAGTCCATAATGAAAAACTGTTTTTT. Protein sequence: CASSAGTVHNEKLFF.